The 17 T cell receptor beta chains reported below all come from one sample, sequenced in a study of T cell responses to AZD1222 COVID-19 vaccine. Repertoires were generated with immunoSEQ multiplex PCR, while TCRdb's copy carries only in-frame clones and drops some. The profile shows 120,000 or so clones, 87% of them singletons. The sample here was peripheral blood, taken on day 0 of AZD1222 vaccination. The receptor source for this set is an adult in good health.

V is TRBV4-1 and J is TRBJ1-1; D not certain. Between the trimmed V and J ends, which lost 2 bases and 3 bases, there was a span of 13 bases. In germline, CDR1 is MGHRA, CDR2 YSYEKL. The CDR3 is made up of 15 amino acids. The CDR3 DNA follows: TGCGCCAGCAGCCAAACATTCTTGTTGGACACTGAAGCTTTCTTT. Translated, it gives CASSQTFLLDTEAFF.

This clone appeared a single time. The V call is TRBV3-1 (or the pseudogene TRBV3-2), the J call TRBJ2-7; D gene unclear. Germline values: CDR1 LGHDT, CDR2 YNNKEL (reference sequence). With 2 bases removed from V and 3 bases from J, the gap between germline ends came to 11 bases. CDR3 length: 14 residues. CDR3 nucleotides: TGTGCCAGCAGCCAACCAGACCGACTCTACGAGCAGTACTTC. Its translation: CASSQPDRLYEQYF.

The rearrangement uses TRBV15 and TRBJ2-6; TRBD1 might be the D (5 bases). CDR1 and CDR2 from the germline V gene are LNHNV and YYDKDF (reference sequence). Trimming cost V 5 bases and J 0 bases, with 8 bases left between them. This CDR3 contains 15 residues. CDR3 residues: CATSRGASGANVLTF. The CDR3 nucleotides read TGTGCCACCAGCCGTGGGGCCTCTGGGGCCAACGTCCTGACTTTC. Together with reference TRBV15 and TRBJ2-6, the CDR3 gives the full variable domain: DAMVIQNPRYQVTQFGKPVTLSCSQTLNHNVMYWYQQKSSQAPKLLFHYYDKDFNNEADTPDNFQSRRPNTSFCFLDIRSPGLGDTAMYLCATSRGASGANVLTFGAGSRLTVL.

The chain recombines TRBV9 with TRBJ1-2; D perhaps matches TRBD1 (5 bases). The germline V and J ends were trimmed by 6 bases and 2 bases, with 11 bases remaining between them. The CDR3 has 13 amino acids. Germline CDR1 reads SGDLS; CDR2 reads YYNGEE. The DNA of the CDR3 is TGTGCCAGCACTCGGGACGGGAACTATGGCTACACCTTC. Its protein is CASTRDGNYGYTF.

V is TRBV6-4 and J is TRBJ2-7, with D maybe TRBD1 (5 bases). Germline lookup yields CDR1 MRHNA and CDR2 SNTAGT. Trimming left V 0 bases short and J 7 bases short, with 22 bases between. The CDR3 extends over 17 amino acids. The CDR3: CASSDSVSDQGWNEQYF. The CDR3 coding sequence is TGTGCCAGCAGTGACTCGGTCTCCGACCAGGGTTGGAATGAGCAGTACTTC.

CDR3: CASSPSGRSTGELFF. The DNA of the CDR3 is TGTGCCAGCAGCCCTAGCGGGAGATCGACCGGGGAGCTGTTTTTT. The V call is TRBV3-1 (or the pseudogene TRBV3-2), the J call TRBJ2-2, with 10 bases matching TRBD2. The CDR3 is 15 residues long. The ends lost 4 bases at V and 5 bases at J; junction bases unmatched: 4. Looked up from germline, CDR1 is LGHDT and CDR2 is YNNKEL (reference sequence).

The V and J genes are TRBV6-2 or TRBV6-3 and TRBJ1-1, with a possible D match to TRBD1 (6 bases). Trimming cost V 3 bases and J 9 bases, with 17 bases left between them. The germline V gene has CDR1 MNHEY and CDR2 SVGEGT. CDR3 length: 14 residues. The CDR3 DNA reads TGTGCCAGCAGTTATTCAACTAGGGGGGAGAAAGCTTTCTTT. It yields the protein CASSYSTRGEKAFF.

This chain joins TRBV4-3 and TRBJ2-6, with D unclear. This CDR3 has 15 residues. CDR1 is LGHNA and CDR2 is YSLEER in the germline V gene. The V end lost 1 base, the J end lost 0 bases, and 4 bases lay between the germline ends. The CDR3 DNA sequence: TGCGCCAGCAGCCAAGTCAACTCTGGGGCCAACGTCCTGACTTTC. Translating gives CASSQVNSGANVLTF.

The rearrangement joins TRBV5-6 to TRBJ2-4; the D call may be TRBD1 or TRBD2 (6 bases each). The germline gives CDR1 SGHDT, CDR2 YYEEEE. The CDR3 loop spans 15 amino acids. Between the trimmed V and J ends, which lost 4 bases and 8 bases, there was a span of 19 bases. CDR3 nucleotides: TGTGCCAGCAGCCCCGGGGGCCGGTGGGTAGACATTCAGTACTTC. This sequence encodes CASSPGGRWVDIQYF.

The J gene is TRBJ2-1, the V gene TRBV5-1; TRBD2 is a possible D gene (6 bases). Trimming shortened V by 7 bases and J by 4 bases, and 12 bases separated the two germline ends. This CDR3 contains 13 residues. Germline loops: CDR1 SGHRS, CDR2 YFSETQ. CDR3: CASAGTAYNEQFF. For the CDR3, the DNA is TGCGCCAGCGCTGGGACTGCTTACAATGAGCAGTTCTTC.

This chain uses TRBV19 with TRBJ2-7, with TRBD2 identical over 14 bases. Germline trimming cut 4 bases from V and 2 bases from J; bases unmatched to any gene: 1. The germline V gene has CDR1 LNHDA and CDR2 SQIVND (reference sequence). The CDR3 has 15 amino acids. The CDR3 loop reads CASSRLAGGPYEQYF. CDR3 nucleotide sequence: TGTGCCAGTAGTAGACTAGCGGGAGGGCCCTACGAGCAGTACTTC.

The V call is TRBV5-6, the J call TRBJ1-3, with TRBD1 as a possible D gene (6 bases). V dropped 2 bases and J dropped 0 bases, with 9 bases sitting between them. Per the germline V gene, CDR1 is SGHDT and CDR2 is YYEEEE. The CDR3 contains 15 residues. This CDR3 reads CASSFTGNSGNTIYF. In nucleotides, the CDR3 is TGTGCCAGCAGCTTTACAGGGAACTCTGGAAACACCATATATTTT.

This clone has just one count. The gene calls are TRBV5-1 and TRBJ1-4; D is unclear. With 1 base removed from V and 6 bases from J, the gap between germline ends came to 13 bases. The length of the CDR3 is 15 residues. In germline, CDR1 is SGHRS, CDR2 YFSETQ. This CDR3 reads CASSLFSGFDEKLFF. Here the CDR3 DNA reads TGCGCCAGCAGCTTGTTTTCGGGATTTGATGAAAAACTGTTTTTT.

This clone was counted once. The gene calls are TRBV7-9 and TRBJ1-3; D is unclear. Trimming pared 3 bases from V and 0 bases from J, leaving 6 bases between. The CDR3 sequence is 14 residues long. CDR1 and CDR2 from the germline V gene are SEHNR and FQNEAQ (reference sequence). The CDR3: CASSLTVSGNTIYF. In DNA, the CDR3 is TGTGCCAGCAGCTTGACGGTCTCTGGAAACACCATATATTTT. Supplemented by reference TRBV7-9 and TRBJ1-3, the full variable domain reads DTGVSQNPRHKITKRGQNVTFRCDPISEHNRLYWYRQTLGQGPEFLTYFQNEAQLEKSRLLSDRFSAERPKGSFSTLEIQRTEQGDSAMYLCASSLTVSGNTIYFGEGSWLTVV.

Only one count was recorded for this clone. The chain employs TRBV5-1 and TRBJ1-3; 10 positions agree with TRBD1. This CDR3 spans 15 amino acids. The germline V gene has CDR1 SGHRS and CDR2 YFSETQ. Losses at the gene ends were 3 bases for V and 3 bases for J; bases not matched to a gene: 3. Here the CDR3 DNA reads TGCGCCAGCAGCTCAGGACAGGGGGTTGGAAACACCATATATTTT. This gives the protein CASSSGQGVGNTIYF.

This rearrangement joins TRBV7-9 to TRBJ1-5; 7 bases fit TRBD1. Per the germline V gene, CDR1 is SEHNR and CDR2 is FQNEAQ (reference sequence). The V and J ends lost 7 bases and 1 base, in that order; junction bases with no gene match: 10. CDR3 length: 16 amino acids. The CDR3 reads CASTREGASSNQPQHF. In DNA, the CDR3 is TGTGCCAGCACCAGGGAGGGGGCGTCGAGCAATCAGCCCCAGCATTTT.

This clone has a single count. The chain combines TRBV2 with TRBJ1-1, with D tentatively TRBD1 (5 bases). V was shortened by 7 bases and J by 4 bases, with 16 bases between the two germline ends. The CDR3 has 14 amino acids. Germline V gene data show CDR1 as SNHLY and CDR2 as FYNNEI. Written as DNA, the CDR3 is TGTGCCAGCATTAGGGAGGGTGGGGCCACTGAAGCTTTCTTT. Translated: CASIREGGATEAFF.